Sequencing of this TCR beta chain was carried out in a study of T cells in Graves' hyperthyroidism and ophthalmopathy. In the study overall: It was at initial diagnosis, before any treatment, that peripheral blood was collected. General study points: From stable hyperthyroidism, ophthalmopathy was set apart by a 13 V-J model. In validation, the model predicted ophthalmopathy. These predictions came a median roughly seven months before onset.

This CDR3 region has 13 residues. From germline, CDR1 is DFQATT and CDR2 SNEGSKA (reference sequence). V was trimmed by 3 bases and J by 3 bases, leaving 12 bases between them. About this clonotype itself: Antigen: not known.

Disease lasting under 3 months, a NOSPECS grade of at least 4, and a Clinical Activity Score of at least 3 were features of the ophthalmopathy patients. The investigators amplified TCR beta CDR3 regions from RNA transcripts. The TCR CDR3 was amplified in a first-round RT-PCR using the HTBI primer set. MiXCR, run by TCRdb on the multiplex PCR reads, gives a single entry per CDR3 protein. The sample lists about 460,000 distinct CDR3 sequences; approximately 22% were seen once. The sample comprised blood. This chain joins TRBV20-1 and TRBJ2-7, with D unclear. The origin of this receptor is a woman in her 70s with Graves' ophthalmopathy. CDR3 nucleotides: TGCAGTGCTAGCCCCCCTCCGCTCTACGAGCAGTACTTC. Translating gives CSASPPPLYEQYF.